This entry is about one T cell receptor beta chain. Its antigen is not known. The entry originates in a study of Ad26.COV2.S vaccination and SARS-CoV-2 variants. Study-level background: Ad26.COV2.S was injected intramuscularly once or twice, 56 days apart. Study results and caveats: Comparability of non-spike TCR breadth was observed across vaccine and placebo recipients.

Germline V gene data show CDR1 as SGHAT and CDR2 as FQDESV (reference sequence). V was pared by 5 bases and J by 4 bases, with 15 bases between. The CDR3 runs 14 residues. TCRdb's table, derived via immunoSEQ multiplex PCR, lists solely in-frame clones and lacks some. This table has some 480,000 clones, around 90% appearing once. Specified treatment: about 20 received Ad26.COV2.S at low or high dose, single or two shots; a few received placebo; per-sample allocation not given. Specimens were obtained on day 63 following the first vaccine or placebo injection. An adult donor aged 18-55 years was enrolled in Boston.

The sequence derives from a person between 18 and 65 years old who received the Ad26.COV2.S COVID-19 vaccine or a placebo. The chain is built from TRBV11-1 and TRBJ2-7, with D maybe TRBD1 (5 bases). The sample here was peripheral blood, taken in a trial of Ad26.COV2.S vaccine versus placebo. CDR3 sequence reads: CASSRTQVGYEQYF. CDR3 bases: TGTGCCAGCAGCCGGACACAAGTGGGGTACGAGCAGTACTTC.